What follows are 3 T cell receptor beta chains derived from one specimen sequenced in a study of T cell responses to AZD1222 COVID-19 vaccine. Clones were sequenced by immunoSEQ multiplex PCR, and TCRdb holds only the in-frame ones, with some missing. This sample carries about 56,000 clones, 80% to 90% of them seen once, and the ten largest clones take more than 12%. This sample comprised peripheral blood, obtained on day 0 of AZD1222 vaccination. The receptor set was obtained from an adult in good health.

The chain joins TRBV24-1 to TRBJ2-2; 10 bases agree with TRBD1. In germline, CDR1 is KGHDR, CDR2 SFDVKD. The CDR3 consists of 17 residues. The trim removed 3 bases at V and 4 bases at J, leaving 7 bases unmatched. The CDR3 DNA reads TGTGCCACCAGTGATCCCGGGGGGACAGGGGCCACCGGGGAGCTGTTTTTT. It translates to CATSDPGGTGATGELFF.

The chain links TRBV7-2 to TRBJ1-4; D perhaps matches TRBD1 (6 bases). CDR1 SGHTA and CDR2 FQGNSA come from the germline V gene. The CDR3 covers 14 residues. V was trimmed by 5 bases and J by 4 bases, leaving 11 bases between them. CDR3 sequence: CASSQQGINEKLFF. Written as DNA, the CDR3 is TGTGCCAGCAGCCAACAGGGAATTAATGAAAAACTGTTTTTT.

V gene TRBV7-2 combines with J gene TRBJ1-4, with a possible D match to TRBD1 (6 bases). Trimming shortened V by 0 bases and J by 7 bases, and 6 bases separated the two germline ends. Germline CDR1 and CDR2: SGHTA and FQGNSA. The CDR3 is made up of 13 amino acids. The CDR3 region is CASSLAGGEKLFF. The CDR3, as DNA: TGTGCCAGCAGCTTAGCAGGGGGTGAAAAACTGTTTTTT.